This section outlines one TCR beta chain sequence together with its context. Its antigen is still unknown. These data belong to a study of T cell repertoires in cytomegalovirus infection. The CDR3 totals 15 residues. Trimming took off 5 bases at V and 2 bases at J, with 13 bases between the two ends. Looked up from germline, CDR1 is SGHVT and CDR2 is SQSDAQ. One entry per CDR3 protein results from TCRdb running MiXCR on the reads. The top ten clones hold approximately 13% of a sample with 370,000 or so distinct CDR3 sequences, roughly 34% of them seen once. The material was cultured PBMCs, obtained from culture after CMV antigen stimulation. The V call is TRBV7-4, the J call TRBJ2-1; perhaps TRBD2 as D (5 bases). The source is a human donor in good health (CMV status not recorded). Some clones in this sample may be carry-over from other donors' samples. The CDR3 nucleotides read TGTGCCAGCAGCAGGCTGCAGCGGACCTACAATGAGCAGTTCTTC. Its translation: CASSRLQRTYNEQFF.